Following are 16 T cell receptor beta chains from one sample sequenced in a study of OX40 agonist ivuxolimab in advanced cancers. Only in-frame clones appear in the TCRdb table, and some are missing; sequencing was by immunoSEQ multiplex PCR. Of 90,000 to 95,000 clones detected, approximately 89% appear once; the ten largest clones hold about 4.7%. Here the sequenced sample was CD4+ or CD8+ T cells sorted from blood, taken in a trial of the OX40 agonist ivuxolimab. These receptors all stem from an adult with an advanced solid tumor such as melanoma, head and neck, liver or kidney cancer.

The CDR3: CAWSPGQGSGNTIYF. CDR3 DNA sequence: TGTGCCTGGAGCCCGGGACAGGGCTCCGGAAACACCATATATTTT. The rearrangement joins TRBV30 to TRBJ1-3; 9 nucleotides match TRBD1. Per germline, CDR1 GTSNPN and CDR2 SVGIG (reference sequence). CDR3 length: 15 amino acids. V dropped 3 bases and J dropped 4; count of bases not matched to a gene: 7.

The rearrangement links TRBV28 to TRBJ2-4, with TRBD1 as a possible D gene (6 bases). This CDR3 is 17 amino acids long. V lost 2 bases, J lost 6 bases, and 20 bases lay in between. Germline CDR1 and CDR2: MDHEN and SYDVKM. The CDR3 region is CASSLPGQGLMSNIQYF. CDR3 DNA sequence: TGTGCCAGCAGTTTACCGGGCCAGGGGCTCATGTCAAACATTCAGTACTTC.

The chain is built from TRBV5-1 and TRBJ1-3; unclear D gene. Germline-derived CDR1 and CDR2 are SGHRS and YFSETQ. The V gene lost 0 bases and the J gene lost 0 bases, with 10 bases spanning the gap. The CDR3 consists of 16 residues. CDR3 in DNA: TGCGCCAGCAGCTTGGAAGCAGCAAACTCTGGAAACACCATATATTTT. It encodes CASSLEAANSGNTIYF. Looking up the rest from reference TRBV5-1 and TRBJ1-3 gives the full variable domain: KAGVTQTPRYLIKTRGQQVTLSCSPISGHRSVSWYQQTPGQGLQFLFEYFSETQRNKGNFPGRFSGRQFSNSRSEMNVSTLELGDSALYLCASSLEAANSGNTIYFGEGSWLTVV.

This chain uses TRBV6-4 with TRBJ2-3; D uncertain. V was cut by 4 bases and J by 0 bases, with 17 bases left in between. The germline V gene encodes CDR1 MRHNA and CDR2 SNTAGT. The CDR3 length is 17 residues. CDR3 sequence reads: CASSAIGPSSSTDTQYF. The CDR3 DNA reads as TGTGCCAGCAGTGCTATCGGGCCCAGTTCTAGCACAGATACGCAGTATTTT.

The table lists this clone with a count of one. The chain joins TRBV4-1 to TRBJ1-3; D unresolved. Trimming removed 2 bases from V and 8 bases from J, with 4 bases in between. The CDR3 spans 11 residues. Germline V gene data show CDR1 as MGHRA and CDR2 as YSYEKL. The DNA for the CDR3 is TGCGCCAGCAGCCAATTTGACACCATATATTTT. It specifies CASSQFDTIYF.

By share, this clone counts as medium-sized. V is TRBV28 and J is TRBJ1-2; D call uncertain. There are 12 residues in the CDR3. The germline V gene encodes CDR1 MDHEN and CDR2 SYDVKM. Trimming shortened V by 5 bases and J by 7 bases, and 11 bases separated the two germline ends. The CDR3 DNA is TGTGCCAGCAGTCTCGAGACGGCTGGCTACACCTTC. This codes for CASSLETAGYTF.

This clone came up a few times. The chain combines TRBV2 with TRBJ1-5; D gene uncertain. Trimming shortened V by 2 bases and J by 0 bases, and 2 bases separated the two germline ends. Germline assignment: CDR1 SNHLY and CDR2 FYNNEI. The CDR3 loop spans 13 amino acids. The CDR3 region has the DNA TGTGCCAGCAGTGAAAGTAGCAATCAGCCCCAGCATTTT. Amino acid sequence: CASSESSNQPQHF.

A few counts support this clone. Within the sample, other DNA sequences also encode this same CDR3. V usage is TRBV11-3 and J usage is TRBJ2-1; D is uncertain. CDR3 length: 14 residues. Trimming cost V 2 bases and J 0 bases, with 5 bases left between them. The germline V gene encodes CDR1 SGHNT and CDR2 YENEEA. The CDR3 protein is CASSLLLSYNEQFF. The CDR3, as DNA: TGTGCCAGCAGCTTACTACTCTCCTACAATGAGCAGTTCTTC.

The rearrangement links TRBV19 to TRBJ2-3; 11 bases are shared with TRBD2. V lost 3 bases, J lost 2 bases, and 10 bases stayed unmatched. Germline CDR1 and CDR2: LNHDA and SQIVND (reference sequence). CDR3 length: 18 residues. CDR3 region: CASSMRASGRRTTDTQYF. The CDR3 DNA sequence: TGTGCCAGTAGTATGCGGGCTAGCGGGAGGAGAACCACAGATACGCAGTATTTT.

V gene TRBV19 combines with J gene TRBJ1-4; the D gene is possibly TRBD1 (5 bases). The germline CDR1 and CDR2 sequences are LNHDA and SQIVND (reference sequence). The V and J ends lost 6 bases and 4 bases respectively, with 15 bases between them. This CDR3 spans 15 amino acids. CDR3 sequence (DNA): TGTGCCAGTAGCCACAGGTCCCTAAATAATGAAAAACTGTTTTTT. It specifies CASSHRSLNNEKLFF.

The V gene is TRBV20-1, the J gene TRBJ2-3, with no clear D. The germline V and J ends were trimmed by 0 bases and 5 bases, with 3 bases remaining between them. The CDR3 is made up of 11 amino acids. Germline CDR1 is DFQATT and CDR2 is SNEGSKA (reference sequence). The DNA for the CDR3 is TGCAGTGCTAGAGATAAAGATACGCAGTATTTT. Amino acid sequence: CSARDKDTQYF.

CDR3: CASSLRTSGTGWWTGELFF. Written as DNA, the CDR3 is TGTGCCAGCAGCCTACGGACTAGCGGGACGGGTTGGTGGACCGGGGAGCTGTTTTTT. The chain links TRBV5-6 to TRBJ2-2; 12 bases align to TRBD2. J was trimmed by 5 bases and V by 4 bases; bases with no gene match: 15. The length of the CDR3 is 19 residues. From germline, CDR1 is SGHDT and CDR2 YYEEEE. The complete variable domain, with remaining parts taken from reference TRBV5-6 and TRBJ2-2, reads DAGVTQSPTHLIKTRGQQVTLRCSPKSGHDTVSWYQQALGQGPQFIFQYYEEEERQRGNFPDRFSGHQFPNYSSELNVNALLLGDSALYLCASSLRTSGTGWWTGELFFGEGSRLTVL.

The rearrangement joins TRBV4-1 to TRBJ2-1, with D perhaps matching TRBD2 (6 bases). CDR3 length: 16 residues. Looked up from germline, CDR1 is MGHRA and CDR2 is YSYEKL. Trimming pared 0 bases from V and 8 bases from J, leaving 17 bases between. The CDR3 nucleotides read TGCGCCAGCAGCCAAGATTCCGGGAGTCGAGACTATGAGCAGTTCTTC. Translating it yields CASSQDSGSRDYEQFF.

The chain recombines TRBV28 with TRBJ1-1; D is ambiguous. Germline V gene data show CDR1 as MDHEN and CDR2 as SYDVKM. The CDR3 spans 14 residues. The V end was cut by 2 bases, the J end by 5 bases, with 12 bases between. The CDR3 is CASSLLGTGTEAFF. DNA for the CDR3: TGTGCCAGCAGTTTACTGGGTACTGGAACTGAAGCTTTCTTT.

This chain connects TRBV5-4 to TRBJ1-1; D remains unclear. The V gene's germline CDR1 is SGHNT and CDR2 YYREEE (reference sequence). The V end lost 0 bases, the J end lost 1 base, and 7 bases lay between the germline ends. CDR3 length equals 14 residues. The CDR3 reads CASSLALGNTEAFF. The CDR3 nucleotides are TGTGCCAGCAGCTTGGCTTTGGGGAACACTGAAGCTTTCTTT.

The chain carries TRBV9 and TRBJ2-5, with D uncertain. The V gene lost 0 bases and the J gene lost 5 bases, with 14 bases spanning the gap. Looked up from germline, CDR1 is SGDLS and CDR2 is YYNGEE. This CDR3 region has 15 residues. CDR3 coding DNA: TGTGCCAGCAGCGTAGGGAGCTCCGGACGGGAGACCCAGTACTTC. It is translated as CASSVGSSGRETQYF.